This T cell receptor beta chain was observed in a study of T cells in Graves' hyperthyroidism and ophthalmopathy. This CDR3 contains 14 residues. Germline CDR1 reads MGHRA; CDR2 reads YSYEKL. Study results and caveats: With a median lead of around 6.7 months before onset, the model predicted ophthalmopathy.

Disease duration under 2 months; hyperthyroidism patients were aged 18 to 65. Clinical symptoms, serum thyroxine, TRAb, thyroid ultrasound and orbital computed tomography informed diagnoses. RNA transcripts served as the template for amplifying TCR beta CDR3 regions. First-round RT-PCR targeting the TCR CDR3 was performed with the HTBI primer set. TCRdb analysed the multiplex PCR reads with MiXCR anew, one entry per CDR3 protein. The sample lists about 560,000 distinct CDR3 sequences, just over 45% occurring once. Concerning this clonotype itself: Its antigen is as yet unknown. An end of the junction differs from the germline gene, which may be a read error.

The origin of this receptor is a woman aged 18-29 years with Graves' hyperthyroidism. This rearrangement joins TRBV4-1 to TRBJ2-5; 10 bases agree with TRBD1. Sequences were obtained from peripheral blood or thyroid tissue (not recorded which). The CDR3, as DNA: TGTGCCAGCAGCCACGGGACAGGGGAAGAGACCCAGTACTTC. It yields the protein CASSHGTGEETQYF.